The rows below give T cell receptor beta chains drawn from one sample of a study of blood T cell repertoires in COVID-19. Generated by immunoSEQ multiplex PCR, the TCRdb table keeps only in-frame clones and is missing some. The sample lists 85,000 to 100,000 clones; approximately 90% were seen once. Sequenced: peripheral blood. These receptors all come from a woman in her sixties with COVID-19, enrolled during active disease. Each CDR3 is given with its conserved first and last residue. D genes are given only for firm matches. Clone size is stated in some rows and not others, as once, few, many or a class when expanded.

>15|.|TRBJ1-5|.|TRBV19
CASSIGAGGNQPQHF
TGTGCCAGTAGTATAGGGGCCGGGGGCAATCAGCCCCAGCATTTT
>14|few|TRBJ1-5|.|TRBV2
CASGALQGYQPQHF
TGTGCCAGCGGGGCGCTCCAGGGGTATCAGCCCCAGCATTTT
>16|.|TRBJ2-6|.|TRBV12-2
CASRLYGLSGANVLTF
TGTGCAAGTCGCTTATACGGACTCTCTGGGGCCAACGTCCTGACTTTC
>11|.|TRBJ2-7|.|TRBV5-6
CASSSTYEQYF
TGTGCCAGCAGCTCCACCTACGAGCAGTACTTC
>14|once|TRBJ2-5|.|TRBV18
CASSRIPLGETQYF
TGTGCCAGCTCACGCATACCCCTAGGAGAGACCCAGTACTTC
>14|.|TRBJ1-5|TRBD1|TRBV5-1
CASSPGGSNQPQHF
TGCGCCAGCAGCCCAGGGGGCTCCAATCAGCCCCAGCATTTT
>17|.|TRBJ1-1|.|TRBV29-1
CSGAPGGAPYVDTEAFF
TGCAGCGGCGCCCCCGGGGGGGCACCATATGTGGACACTGAAGCTTTCTTT
>15|once|TRBJ2-3|TRBD2|TRBV7-3
CASRSSGVSTDTQYF
TGTGCCAGCAGATCCAGCGGGGTCTCCACAGATACGCAGTATTTT
>15|.|TRBJ1-5|TRBD1|TRBV15
CATSLGQSSNQPQHF
TGTGCCACCAGCCTGGGACAGTCGAGCAATCAGCCCCAGCATTTT
>14|.|TRBJ1-1|.|TRBV12-5
CASGRSPESTEAFF
TGTGCTAGTGGCCGATCACCGGAGAGCACTGAAGCTTTCTTT
>14|once|TRBJ2-1|TRBD2|TRBV5-1
CASGPTSGYNEQFF
TGCGCCAGCGGGCCCACTAGCGGTTACAATGAGCAGTTCTTC
>12|.|TRBJ2-3|.|TRBV6-6
CASSYMGGTQYF
TGTGCCAGCAGTTACATGGGGGGTACGCAGTATTTT
>12|few|TRBJ1-2|.|TRBV10-3
CAISSPLSGYTF
TGTGCCATCAGTTCCCCCCTGAGTGGCTACACCTTC
>14|.|TRBJ2-5|.|TRBV12-5
CASGRGGYGETQYF
TGTGCTAGTGGGCGGGGCGGCTATGGGGAGACCCAGTACTTC
>15|.|TRBJ1-2|TRBD1|TRBV6-5
CASSSGTGPRLGYTF
TGTGCCAGCAGTTCGGGGACAGGGCCTCGTCTTGGCTACACCTTC
>15|.|TRBJ1-5|.|TRBV7-6
CASSLASGVGQPQHF
TGTGCCAGCAGCTTAGCATCGGGGGTGGGTCAGCCCCAGCATTTT
>15|.|TRBJ1-6|.|TRBV19
CASSLNDRSGSPLHF
TGTGCCAGTAGTTTAAACGACAGGTCGGGTTCACCCCTCCACTTT
>11|.|TRBJ1-1|.|TRBV7-2
CASRHNTEAFF
TGTGCCAGCAGACATAACACTGAAGCTTTCTTT
>11|.|TRBJ1-2|.|TRBV28
CASSLQGGYTF
TGTGCCAGCAGTTTACAGGGTGGCTACACCTTC
>15|.|TRBJ2-6|.|TRBV4-3
CASSQDTSGANVLTF
TGCGCCAGCAGCCAGGACACCTCTGGGGCCAACGTCCTGACTTTC
>16|.|TRBJ1-1|TRBD1|TRBV5-1
CASSRDRASGNTEAFF
TGCGCCAGCAGCCGCGACAGGGCCTCAGGGAACACTGAAGCTTTCTTT
>13|.|TRBJ1-2|.|TRBV5-1
CASSLDRSYGYTF
TGCGCCAGCAGCTTGGACAGGAGCTATGGCTACACCTTC
>15|.|TRBJ1-6|TRBD1|TRBV7-2
CASSLAGQGVAPLHF
TGTGCCAGCAGCTTAGCAGGACAGGGGGTGGCACCCCTCCACTTT
>16|.|TRBJ2-3|TRBD1|TRBV4-2
CASSQGGTGISDTQYF
TGTGCCAGCAGCCAGGGGGGGACAGGGATCTCAGATACGCAGTATTTT
>14|.|TRBJ1-4|.|TRBV5-1
CASSLEVGAGWLFF
TGCGCCAGCAGCTTGGAGGTAGGGGCCGGGTGGCTGTTTTTT
>14|.|TRBJ2-5|.|TRBV7-3
CASSPTLAYETQYF
TGTGCCAGCAGCCCAACGCTAGCGTATGAGACCCAGTACTTC
>14|.|TRBJ2-1|.|TRBV4-3
CASSPSRGRDEQFF
TGCGCCAGCAGCCCCTCCAGGGGAAGAGATGAGCAGTTCTTC
>14|once|TRBJ2-7|TRBD2|TRBV5-1
CASSFGGGLYEQYF
TGCGCCAGCAGCTTCGGCGGGGGGCTCTACGAGCAGTACTTC
>15|.|TRBJ2-5|TRBD1|TRBV7-2
CASSLGTGSRETQYF
TGTGCCAGCAGCTTAGGGACAGGGAGTCGAGAGACCCAGTACTTC
>14|.|TRBJ1-2|TRBD1|TRBV10-3
CAIRTVQGDYGYTF
TGTGCCATCAGAACTGTTCAGGGGGACTATGGCTACACCTTC
>14|.|TRBJ1-1|TRBD1|TRBV2
CASTSGTGVGEAFF
TGTGCCAGCACTTCCGGGACAGGGGTTGGCGAAGCTTTCTTT
>15|.|TRBJ2-2|TRBD1|TRBV19
CASTAGTANTGELFF
TGTGCCAGTACCGCCGGGACAGCAAACACCGGGGAGCTGTTTTTT
>17|.|TRBJ1-6|.|TRBV18
CASSIRSEARSNSPLHF
TGTGCCAGCTCAATAAGGTCCGAGGCTAGATCTAATTCACCCCTCCACTTT
>16|.|TRBJ2-7|TRBD1|TRBV10-3
CAISEFGTGITLEQYF
TGTGCCATCAGTGAATTCGGGACAGGGATTACGTTGGAGCAGTACTTC